A single sample gave rise to the 15 T cell receptor beta chains below, sequenced in a study of cytomegalovirus exposure and HLA in healthy donors. The primer mix had 60 Vbeta and 13 Jbeta primers. Sequencing was performed with immunoSEQ multiplex PCR; in TCRdb, only in-frame clones are kept and a portion is missing. The sample lists tens of thousands of clones, about 66% occurring once. The source material was PBMCs. Source of these receptors: a man aged 50 to 60 in good health and CMV-seropositive.

The rearrangement links TRBV6-5 to TRBJ2-7; D possibly corresponds to TRBD1 (5 bases). V lost 2 bases, J lost 3 bases, and 17 bases lay in between. The CDR3 totals 16 residues. Germline CDR1 is MNHEY and CDR2 is SVGAGI. The CDR3 DNA reads TGTGCCAGCAGTTACCGTCCTAGGCAGGGTCTCTACGAGCAGTACTTC. Encoded protein: CASSYRPRQGLYEQYF.

This clone was seen only a few times. The chain carries TRBV21-1 and TRBJ1-3; the table gives TRBD1 as D, unverified against the DNA. TRBV21-1 is given as a pseudogene. The CDR3 covers 16 residues. CDR3 amino acids: CASSKAVQGSGNTIYF. In nucleotides, the CDR3 is TGTGCCAGCAGCAAAGCGGTACAGGGGTCCGGAAACACCATATATTTT.

This clone was detected a few times. The V and J genes are TRBV7-2 and TRBJ1-6, with 7 bases fitting TRBD1. The CDR3 runs to 19 residues. V lost 1 base and J lost 0; bases outside the gene matches: 9. Germline assignment: CDR1 SGHTA and CDR2 FQGNSA. The CDR3 DNA follows: TGTGCCAGCAGCTTAGTCCGCGGGACAGCACGCTCCTATAATTCACCCCTCCACTTT. Its protein product is CASSLVRGTARSYNSPLHF.

V and J are TRBV25-1 and TRBJ2-4; TRBD2 agrees at 7 bases. The CDR3 is 15 residues long. Germline assignment: CDR1 MGHDK and CDR2 SYGVNS. V shed 11 bases, J shed 0 bases, and the junction held 10 bases outside the gene matches. The CDR3 DNA sequence: TGTGCCCGGGGGAGGGATCCCTTAGCCAAAAACATTCAGTACTTC. It is translated as CARGRDPLAKNIQYF. The entire variable domain, with the rest obtained from reference TRBV25-1 and TRBJ2-4, is as follows: EADIYQTPRYLVIGTGKKITLECSQTMGHDKMYWYQQDPGMELHLIHYSYGVNSTEKGDLSSESTVSRIRTEHFPLTLESARPSHTSQYLCARGRDPLAKNIQYFGAGTRLSVL.

The V call is TRBV20-1, the J call TRBJ2-1; 8 bases line up with TRBD2. Trimming took 3 bases from V and 13 from J; bases not matched to a gene: 5. Germline CDR1 is DFQATT and CDR2 is SNEGSKA (reference sequence). The CDR3 runs 11 residues. The CDR3 here is CSASGGAIQFF. CDR3 nucleotides: TGCAGTGCTAGCGGGGGGGCCATTCAGTTCTTC.

CDR3 coding DNA: TGTGCCAGCAGCTTAGGGACTAGCGGGGGGGCACCCGAGCAGTACTTC. This encodes CASSLGTSGGAPEQYF. The chain couples TRBV11-3 to TRBJ2-7; TRBD2 aligns across 15 bases. After removal of 1 base from V and 6 bases from J, the junction contained 4 bases not matched to a gene. The germline gives CDR1 SGHNT, CDR2 YENEEA. The CDR3 spans 16 residues.

The CDR3 reads CASSGLGQGLEKLFF. The CDR3 nucleotides are TGTGCCAGCAGTGGGCTAGGACAGGGATTGGAAAAACTGTTTTTT. The chain combines TRBV6-5 with TRBJ1-4, with 8 bases fitting TRBD1. Unmatched junction bases numbered 10, after V lost 5 bases and J lost 8 bases. This CDR3 has 15 amino acids. From germline, CDR1 is MNHEY and CDR2 SVGAGI.

The rearrangement links TRBV28 to TRBJ1-6, with a tentative D call TRBD1 (5 bases). The CDR3 length is 11 residues. V was shortened by 10 bases and J by 13 bases, with 14 bases between the two germline ends. The germline V gene has CDR1 MDHEN and CDR2 SYDVKM. The CDR3 region is CATWGGGPLHF. As DNA, the CDR3 is TGTGCCACCTGGGGGGGTGGGCCCCTCCACTTT.

This clone was recorded only once. This chain joins TRBV27 and TRBJ1-1; a possible D gene is TRBD1 (5 bases). The CDR3 loop spans 15 amino acids. CDR1 and CDR2 from the germline V gene are MNHEY and SMNVEV (reference sequence). V lost 6 bases to trimming and J lost 1 base, with 15 bases between them. The CDR3 bases are TGTGCCAGCAGCTTAGAGGGGAGGGGGAACACTGAAGCTTTCTTT. Amino acids: CASSLEGRGNTEAFF.

The chain couples TRBV11-1 to TRBJ2-5, with unresolved D. This CDR3 has 14 amino acids. V was cut by 5 bases and J by 2 bases, with 12 bases left in between. Germline V gene sequence: CDR1 SGHAT, CDR2 FQDESV (reference sequence). CDR3 DNA: TGTGCCAGCAGCCCACGACAAGTGCAAGAGACCCAGTACTTC. It translates to CASSPRQVQETQYF.

The chain is built from TRBV15 and TRBJ2-3; no reliable D call. The CDR3 has 15 residues. Germline values: CDR1 LNHNV, CDR2 YYDKDF (reference sequence). Trimming shortened V by 0 bases and J by 8 bases, and 15 bases separated the two germline ends. This CDR3 reads CATSRDVTDGVTQYF. The CDR3 bases are TGTGCCACCAGCAGAGATGTTACTGATGGAGTTACGCAGTATTTT.

The CDR3 here is CASSFTGTSSYEQYF. CDR3 bases: TGTGCCAGCAGCTTCACCGGGACTAGCAGCTACGAGCAGTACTTC. The V and J genes are TRBV11-2 and TRBJ2-7; 9 bases map to TRBD2. The germline V gene encodes CDR1 SGHAT and CDR2 FQNNGV. This CDR3 contains 15 residues. With 3 bases clipped from V and 3 bases from J, the junction kept 6 bases outside the gene matches.

V and J are TRBV27 and TRBJ1-4; 8 bases match TRBD1. J lost 8 bases, V lost 6 bases, and 5 bases had no gene match. The CDR3 has 13 residues. Germline V lookup: CDR1 MNHEY, CDR2 SMNVEV (reference sequence). The CDR3 protein is CASSRQGNEKLFF. As DNA, the CDR3 is TGTGCCAGCAGCAGACAGGGGAACGAAAAACTGTTTTTT.

This clone was seen only a few times. The chain has TRBV6-5 and TRBJ1-1; TRBD1 matches 10 bases. V was pared by 7 bases and J by 10 bases, with 3 bases of the junction left unmatched. Germline loops: CDR1 MNHEY, CDR2 SVGAGI. The CDR3 contains 11 residues. The CDR3 is CASIWTGGAFF. In DNA form, the CDR3 reads TGTGCCAGCATTTGGACAGGGGGAGCTTTCTTT.

This clone was detected once. The chain carries TRBV9 and TRBJ2-5; TRBD2 matches at 7 bases. V lost 0 bases, J lost 9 bases, and 11 bases stayed unmatched. This CDR3 contains 15 residues. From germline, CDR1 is SGDLS and CDR2 YYNGEE. The CDR3 region has the DNA TGTGCCAGCAGCGTAGATCAGGGAGGGTTTTCGGCCCAGTACTTC. Residues: CASSVDQGGFSAQYF.